The 18 T cell receptor beta chains below come from one sample, sequenced in a study of persistence of HIV-infected CD4 T cells. Cells were stimulated with CMV-infected fibroblast lysates at about 9.4 ug/mL. CD40L-negative CD69-negative CD45RO-high memory CD4+ T cells were sorted as populations depleted of antigen-responding cells. No antigen is known for these receptors. This was the immunoSEQ version 4 assay in survey mode. Assay used: immunoSEQ multiplex PCR; TCRdb lists only in-frame clones, some missing. The table lists about 40,000 clones, roughly 80% of them singletons, with approximately 1.6% in the top ten. Sequencing used CD4+ T cells sorted from PBMCs after 18-hour stimulation, obtained from a patient who received antiretroviral therapy. Source of these receptors: an adult man with HIV who was CMV-seropositive.

This clone is a singleton in its sample. The rearrangement uses TRBV5-1 and TRBJ2-2; a possible D gene is TRBD2 (6 bases). Trimming stripped 4 bases from V and 5 bases from J, with 12 bases between. The CDR3 is 14 residues long. Germline assignment: CDR1 SGHRS and CDR2 YFSETQ. The CDR3 sequence is CASSPTSETGELFF. For the CDR3, the DNA is TGCGCCAGCAGCCCGACTAGTGAGACCGGGGAGCTGTTTTTT.

The rearrangement joins TRBV19 to TRBJ1-2; the D gene is possibly TRBD1 (6 bases). CDR1 and CDR2 (germline): LNHDA, SQIVND (reference sequence). This CDR3 has 15 amino acids. Trimming removed 3 bases at V and 8 bases at J, with 19 bases between. The CDR3: CASSIGTGRSIGYTF. The CDR3 DNA reads TGTGCCAGTAGTATTGGTACAGGGCGATCTATCGGCTACACCTTC.

As DNA, the CDR3 is TGCAGTGCTAGTAGGGGGGTGGATCAGCCCCAGCATTTT. This codes for CSASRGVDQPQHF. This chain joins TRBV20-1 and TRBJ1-5, with D possibly matching TRBD1 (6 bases). CDR3 length: 13 amino acids. Trimming removed 3 bases from V and 5 bases from J, with 11 bases in between. The V gene's germline CDR1 is DFQATT and CDR2 SNEGSKA (reference sequence).

This clone was detected only once. The V call is TRBV5-1, the J call TRBJ2-3, with 7 bases aligning to TRBD1. Losses at the gene ends were 0 bases for V and 1 base for J; bases not matched to a gene: 8. CDR1 is SGHRS and CDR2 is YFSETQ in the germline V gene. The CDR3 runs 17 residues. The CDR3 DNA reads TGCGCCAGCAGCTTGGGGGACAGATATTCTGGCACAGATACGCAGTATTTT. Protein product: CASSLGDRYSGTDTQYF.

The rearrangement joins TRBV30 to TRBJ1-2; no clear D gene. V shed 0 bases and J shed 7 bases, with 12 bases lying between them. Germline V gene data show CDR1 as GTSNPN and CDR2 as SVGIG (reference sequence). The CDR3 is 13 residues long. The CDR3 region has the DNA TGTGCCTGGAGTGTACATGGGCCAAGTGGCTACACCTTC. Protein sequence: CAWSVHGPSGYTF.

This chain joins TRBV3-1 (or the pseudogene TRBV3-2) and TRBJ2-7; no reliable D call. Germline-derived CDR1 and CDR2 are LGHDT and YNNKEL (reference sequence). Trimming removed 5 bases from V and 3 bases from J, with 8 bases in between. The CDR3 totals 12 residues. The CDR3 DNA is TGTGCCAGCAGCGGGAAAAACTACGAGCAGTACTTC. Its protein is CASSGKNYEQYF.

V is TRBV2 and J is TRBJ2-1; 7 bases map to TRBD1. After removal of 4 bases from V and 4 bases from J, the junction contained 7 bases not matched to a gene. This CDR3 contains 15 residues. Germline V lookup: CDR1 SNHLY, CDR2 FYNNEI. CDR3 sequence reads: CASSADGQAYNEQFF. For the CDR3, the DNA is TGTGCCAGCAGTGCCGATGGACAGGCGTACAATGAGCAGTTCTTC.

The J gene is TRBJ1-2, the V gene TRBV24-1; a possible D gene is TRBD1 (6 bases). CDR3 length: 14 amino acids. Trimming took 4 bases from V and 7 from J, leaving 15 bases between them. The germline CDR1 and CDR2 sequences are KGHDR and SFDVKD. CDR3 loop: CATSDAAGASGYTF. The CDR3 DNA sequence: TGTGCCACCAGTGACGCTGCGGGGGCTAGTGGCTACACCTTC.

The chain recombines TRBV2 with TRBJ1-4; the match to TRBD1 covers 9 bases. Trimming removed 8 bases from V and 4 bases from J; junction bases left unmatched: 8. Germline assignment: CDR1 SNHLY and CDR2 FYNNEI. CDR3 length: 15 residues. In DNA, the CDR3 is TGTGCCAGCCGAGGATTGGGACAGGGTAATGAAAAACTGTTTTTT. Amino acid sequence: CASRGLGQGNEKLFF.

CDR3 region: CASSLGGQGTNGYTF. CDR3 bases: TGTGCCAGCAGCTTGGGGGGACAGGGTACGAATGGCTACACCTTC. J is TRBJ1-2 and V is TRBV5-8; 9 nucleotides line up with TRBD1. V was pared by 0 bases and J by 6 bases, with 6 bases of the junction left unmatched. The CDR3 extends over 15 amino acids. Germline V CDR1 and CDR2: SGHTS, YDEGEE.

The chain recombines TRBV28 with TRBJ2-7; 7 positions agree with TRBD2. Per germline, CDR1 MDHEN and CDR2 SYDVKM. V was pared by 5 bases and J by 1 base, with 8 bases of the junction left unmatched. There are 15 residues in the CDR3. This chain's CDR3 is CASSPYRDYSYEQYF. The CDR3, as DNA: TGTGCCAGCAGTCCCTACCGGGACTATTCCTACGAGCAGTACTTC. The complete variable domain, with remaining parts taken from reference TRBV28 and TRBJ2-7, reads DVKVTQSSRYLVKRTGEKVFLECVQDMDHENMFWYRQDPGLGLRLIYFSYDVKMKEKGDIPEGYSVSREKKERFSLILESASTNQTSMYLCASSPYRDYSYEQYFGPGTRLTVT.

V usage is TRBV9 and J usage is TRBJ1-1; D may be TRBD1 (5 bases). Germline CDR1 is SGDLS and CDR2 is YYNGEE. The V end was cut by 4 bases, the J end by 3 bases, with 25 bases between. The CDR3 runs to 18 residues. DNA of the CDR3: TGTGCCAGCAGCCCCGCGGGAGGGCGGGGGTTTGGCGACACTGAAGCTTTCTTT. This translates into CASSPAGGRGFGDTEAFF.

V is TRBV6-5 and J is TRBJ1-6; D gene unclear. Germline V CDR1 and CDR2: MNHEY, SVGAGI. V was trimmed by 6 bases and J by 7 bases, leaving 7 bases between them. This CDR3 is built from 12 residues. The CDR3 spells CASREKNSPLHF. DNA of the CDR3: TGTGCCAGCAGGGAGAAAAATTCACCCCTCCACTTT.

The count of this clone is one. This rearrangement joins TRBV12-2 to TRBJ2-1; no check of the table's D call, TRBD1, against the DNA was made. TRBV12-2 is an annotated pseudogene. There are 22 residues in the CDR3. CDR3 protein: CASRLAGVNRGQGSGPSYEQFF. CDR3 in DNA: TGTGCAAGTCGCTTAGCAGGGGTTAATAGGGGACAGGGGTCCGGCCCGAGCTATGAGCAGTTCTTC.

V usage is TRBV18 and J usage is TRBJ2-6; 15 nucleotides align to TRBD2. CDR1 is KGHSH, CDR2 LQKENI, per germline. Trimming took 3 bases from V and 2 from J; bases not matched to a gene: 14. The CDR3 spans 22 residues. Written as DNA, the CDR3 is TGTGCCAGCTCACCGAACCCGAGGGGACTAGCGGGGGGTCATGCTGGGGCCAACGTCCTGACTTTC. It codes for CASSPNPRGLAGGHAGANVLTF.

This clone was counted between two and nine times. The chain carries TRBV20-1 and TRBJ1-1; no clear D. Trimming took off 0 bases at V and 7 bases at J, with 6 bases between the two ends. The CDR3 consists of 11 residues. CDR1 is DFQATT and CDR2 is SNEGSKA in the germline V gene (reference sequence). The CDR3 region is CSARDPIEAFF. Written as DNA, the CDR3 is TGCAGTGCTAGAGACCCGATTGAAGCTTTCTTT.

The sample holds one count of this clone. J is TRBJ2-2 and V is TRBV9; D gene uncertain. Between the trimmed V and J ends, which lost 6 bases and 7 bases, there was a span of 16 bases. CDR1 is SGDLS and CDR2 is YYNGEE in the germline V gene. The CDR3 has 14 residues. The CDR3 DNA follows: TGTGCCAGCAACCCTGGGGATGGAATCGGGGAGCTGTTTTTT. Translation: CASNPGDGIGELFF. The whole variable domain, filled in from reference TRBV9 and TRBJ2-2, reads DSGVTQTPKHLITATGQRVTLRCSPRSGDLSVYWYQQSLDQGLQFLIQYYNGEERAKGNILERFSAQQFPDLHSELNLSSLELGDSALYFCASNPGDGIGELFFGEGSRLTVL.

This clone was found a few times. This sequence joins TRBV12-3 or TRBV12-4 and TRBJ1-6; D gene uncertain. The length of the CDR3 is 13 residues. The ends were cut back, 6 bases at V and 5 bases at J, with 8 bases in the middle. The CDR3 DNA is TGTGCCAGCAGGGTGGAAAATAATTCACCCCTCCACTTT. This encodes CASRVENNSPLHF.